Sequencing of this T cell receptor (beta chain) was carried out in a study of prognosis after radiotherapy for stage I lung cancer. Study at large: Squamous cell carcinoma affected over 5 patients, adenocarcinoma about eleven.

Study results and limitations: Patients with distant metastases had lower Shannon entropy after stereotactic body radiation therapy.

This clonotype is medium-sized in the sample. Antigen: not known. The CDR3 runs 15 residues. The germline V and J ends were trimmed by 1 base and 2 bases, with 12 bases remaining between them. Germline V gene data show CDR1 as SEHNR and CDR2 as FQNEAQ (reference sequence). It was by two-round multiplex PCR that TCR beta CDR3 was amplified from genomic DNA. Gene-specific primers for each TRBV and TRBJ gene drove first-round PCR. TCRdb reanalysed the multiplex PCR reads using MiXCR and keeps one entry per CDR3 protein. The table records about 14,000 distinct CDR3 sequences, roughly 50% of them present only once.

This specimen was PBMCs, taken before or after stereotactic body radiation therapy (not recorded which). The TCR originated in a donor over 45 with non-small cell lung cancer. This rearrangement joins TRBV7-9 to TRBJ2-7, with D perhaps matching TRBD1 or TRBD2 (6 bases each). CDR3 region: CASSLEGGSTYEQYF. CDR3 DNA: TGTGCCAGCAGCTTAGAAGGGGGGTCCACCTACGAGCAGTACTTC.